Following are 20 T cell receptor beta chains from one sample sequenced in a study of cytomegalovirus exposure and HLA in healthy donors. Here immunoSEQ multiplex PCR was the method, and the copy in TCRdb shows in-frame clones only, minus some. The sample yields roughly 230,000 clones, about 92% seen once. The specimen sequenced was PBMCs. The receptor source for this set is a woman in her twenties or thirties in good health and CMV-seronegative.

The chain combines TRBV2 with TRBJ2-2, with D perhaps assigned TRBD1 or TRBD2 (5 bases each). V was shortened by 7 bases and J by 0 bases, with 12 bases between the two germline ends. CDR1 is SNHLY and CDR2 is FYNNEI in the germline V gene. The CDR3 is 15 residues long. CDR3 sequence reads: CASTEVGANTGELFF. DNA for the CDR3: TGTGCCAGCACCGAAGTGGGGGCGAACACCGGGGAGCTGTTTTTT.

The V call is TRBV7-9, the J call TRBJ1-5, with TRBD1 identical over 9 bases. In germline, CDR1 is SEHNR, CDR2 FQNEAQ (reference sequence). The CDR3 length is 16 residues. Trimming took 4 bases from V and 7 from J; bases not matched to a gene: 11. CDR3 loop: CASSSGTGSISQPQHF. In DNA, the CDR3 is TGTGCCAGCAGCTCTGGGACAGGGTCGATCAGCCAGCCCCAGCATTTT.

The CDR3 loop is CASSFRGLNQPQHF. The CDR3 coding sequence is TGTGCCAGCAGTTTCAGGGGGCTTAATCAGCCCCAGCATTTT. This rearrangement joins TRBV27 to TRBJ1-5, with 8 positions matching TRBD1. V dropped 3 bases and J dropped 4; count of bases not matched to a gene: 2. The CDR3 has 14 residues. Germline CDR1 and CDR2: MNHEY and SMNVEV (reference sequence).

The V gene is TRBV28, the J gene TRBJ1-5; weak D call: TRBD1 (5 bases). There are 20 residues in the CDR3. Germline V gene lookup returns CDR1 MDHEN and CDR2 SYDVKM. V was pared by 3 bases and J by 3 bases, with 27 bases between. The CDR3, as DNA: TGTGCCAGCAGTTTCCCCGTGGGGGGGAGCAGTTTCAGTTCCAATCAGCCCCAGCATTTT. It codes for CASSFPVGGSSFSSNQPQHF.

The genes are TRBV7-9 and TRBJ2-5; no definite D call. This CDR3 has 14 residues. The V gene's germline CDR1 is SEHNR and CDR2 FQNEAQ (reference sequence). Trimming took off 1 base at V and 2 bases at J, with 8 bases between the two ends. The CDR3 spells CASSLVPEQETQYF. The CDR3 region has the DNA TGTGCCAGCAGCTTAGTCCCAGAGCAAGAGACCCAGTACTTC.

The chain couples TRBV11-3 to TRBJ2-2, with no clear D. Germline V gene data show CDR1 as SGHNT and CDR2 as YENEEA. The V end was cut by 6 bases, the J end by 3 bases, with 11 bases between. The CDR3 totals 14 residues. The CDR3 DNA sequence: TGTGCCAGCAGAGGATCTGGGGACACCGGGGAGCTGTTTTTT. Protein: CASRGSGDTGELFF.

The chain uses TRBV6-5 and TRBJ2-5, with D perhaps matching TRBD2 (6 bases). Germline V CDR1 and CDR2: MNHEY, SVGAGI. CDR3 length: 14 residues. Trimming removed 2 bases at V and 4 bases at J, with 11 bases between. The CDR3 reads CASSYDLGGETQYF. Here the CDR3 DNA reads TGTGCCAGCAGTTACGATTTGGGGGGAGAGACCCAGTACTTC.

The rearrangement uses TRBV11-2 and TRBJ2-7; D is perhaps TRBD2 (6 bases). Looked up from germline, CDR1 is SGHAT and CDR2 is FQNNGV. The CDR3 length is 15 residues. Trimming left V 7 bases short and J 7 bases short, with 23 bases between. The CDR3 bases are TGTGCCAGCACATCGGGACTCGCGGATTGGGGTGAGCAGTACTTC. As protein: CASTSGLADWGEQYF.

The chain couples TRBV7-3 to TRBJ2-1; 9 positions agree with TRBD2. Germline values: CDR1 SGHTA, CDR2 FQGTGA. The junction had 13 bases not matched to a gene; V was cut back by 3 bases and J by 10 bases. This CDR3 has 16 residues. Written as DNA, the CDR3 is TGTGCCAGCAGCTTCTCGGGACTAGCCCCAAATGGGGAGCAGTTCTTC. This sequence encodes CASSFSGLAPNGEQFF.

With regard to this clone: Germline is not matched at one junction end, which may reflect a read error. The rearrangement uses TRBV11-3 and TRBJ2-7; no definite D call. The CDR3 has 14 residues. The germline V gene has CDR1 SGHNT and CDR2 YENEEA. The CDR3 DNA sequence: TGTGCCAGCAGCTTAGTTGCCGGAGCCTACAAGCAGTACTTC. Translation: CASSLVAGAYKQYF. Full variable domain (missing parts from reference TRBV11-3 and TRBJ2-7): EAGVVQSPRYKIIEKKQPVAFWCNPISGHNTLYWYLQNLGQGPELLIRYENEEAVDDSQLPKDRFSAERLKGVDSTLKIQPAELGDSAVYLCASSLVAGAYKQYFGPGTRLTVT.

The chain links TRBV5-1 to TRBJ2-7; D unresolved. This CDR3 comprises 19 residues. Trimming cost V 0 bases and J 0 bases, with 22 bases left between them. Germline V gene lookup returns CDR1 SGHRS and CDR2 YFSETQ. As DNA, the CDR3 is TGCGCCAGCAGCTTGGACAGTCCCTTCGCGGATAGAAACTCCTACGAGCAGTACTTC. Its protein is CASSLDSPFADRNSYEQYF.

J is TRBJ1-5 and V is TRBV27, with D hard to call. CDR1 MNHEY and CDR2 SMNVEV come from the germline V gene (reference sequence). The V end lost 4 bases, the J end lost 2 bases, and 12 bases lay between the germline ends. The CDR3 runs 15 residues. This CDR3 reads CASSSSFLGNQPQHF. CDR3 coding DNA: TGTGCCAGCAGTTCGAGCTTCCTAGGCAATCAGCCCCAGCATTTT.

The chain carries TRBV6-1 and TRBJ1-5; D uncertain. Germline V gene sequence: CDR1 MNHNS, CDR2 SASEGT. This CDR3 comprises 15 residues. V shed 4 bases and J shed 6 bases, with 16 bases lying between them. The CDR3 reads CASSGRTRGRQPQHF. The CDR3 DNA reads TGTGCCAGCAGTGGGAGGACTCGTGGTCGTCAGCCCCAGCATTTT.

V usage is TRBV9 and J usage is TRBJ2-2; maybe TRBD2 (7 bases). V was trimmed by 4 bases and J by 5 bases, leaving 18 bases between them. The germline V gene has CDR1 SGDLS and CDR2 YYNGEE. There are 16 residues in the CDR3. CDR3: CASSIYEGGGTGELFF. CDR3 in DNA: TGTGCCAGCAGCATCTATGAGGGAGGGGGAACCGGGGAGCTGTTTTTT.

The chain links TRBV5-1 to TRBJ2-1, with 9 bases aligning to TRBD2. The V gene's germline CDR1 is SGHRS and CDR2 YFSETQ. The CDR3 has 16 amino acids. V shed 0 bases, J shed 6 bases, and the junction held 7 bases outside the gene matches. The chain's CDR3 is CASSLGLAALTNEQFF. The CDR3 nucleotides are TGCGCCAGCAGCTTGGGACTAGCGGCCTTAACCAATGAGCAGTTCTTC.

Only a few counts were recorded for this clone. The rearrangement links TRBV19 to TRBJ2-3, with 7 bases lining up with TRBD2. CDR1 and CDR2 (germline): LNHDA, SQIVND (reference sequence). The CDR3 consists of 16 residues. The trim removed 1 base at V and 2 bases at J, leaving 6 bases unmatched. CDR3 in DNA: TGTGCCAGTAGTATAGTAGCTGCGGGGGACACAGATACGCAGTATTTT. It specifies CASSIVAAGDTDTQYF.

This clone was observed once. The J gene is TRBJ2-3, the V gene TRBV7-6; D not certain. The length of the CDR3 is 11 residues. Deletions cut 2 bases from V and 6 bases from J, with 3 bases between. The germline V gene has CDR1 SGHVS and CDR2 FNYEAQ. The CDR3 reads CASSLQDTQYF. DNA for the CDR3: TGTGCCAGCAGCTTACAGGATACGCAGTATTTT.

The V gene is TRBV19, the J gene TRBJ1-3; D is ambiguous. CDR3 length: 14 residues. V was cut by 7 bases and J by 0 bases, with 10 bases left in between. Germline V gene lookup returns CDR1 LNHDA and CDR2 SQIVND (reference sequence). CDR3 region: CASTVTVSGNTIYF. DNA of the CDR3: TGTGCCAGTACGGTGACGGTCTCTGGAAACACCATATATTTT.

The table lists this clone with a count of one. The V call is TRBV5-1, the J call TRBJ2-3; no definite D call. CDR3 length: 12 amino acids. Germline lookup yields CDR1 SGHRS and CDR2 YFSETQ. V lost 3 bases to trimming and J lost 2 bases, with 4 bases between them. The CDR3 sequence is CASSSPTDTQYF. For the CDR3, the DNA is TGCGCCAGCAGCTCCCCCACAGATACGCAGTATTTT.

The gene calls are TRBV19 and TRBJ2-1, with D perhaps TRBD1 (5 bases). This CDR3 region has 14 residues. Trimming cost V 9 bases and J 3 bases, with 15 bases left between them. Germline loops: CDR1 LNHDA, CDR2 SQIVND (reference sequence). CDR3 amino acids: CASGPRTNYNEQFF. The CDR3 region has the DNA TGTGCCAGCGGACCTAGGACAAACTACAATGAGCAGTTCTTC.